The clone carrying this TCR beta chain showed up just a few times. The target antigen is unknown. Caucasian, healthy and from Russia, the donors were aged between 6 and 90. Extractions gave at least 5 micrograms of total RNA per sample. The data derive from a study of blood T cells in healthy people across ages. Study findings and constraints: Higher diversity, along with more naive CD4+ cells, distinguished long-lived donors from aged donors.

Together with a sample-barcoded 5' primer, a J-beta primer mix was included in a second PCR lasting about 7 to 11 cycles. Via MiXCR, TCRdb re-called the 5' RACE reads, giving one row per CDR3 protein. The sample holds roughly 860,000 distinct CDR3 sequences, around 68% seen once. The germline V gene encodes CDR1 MDHEN and CDR2 SYDVKM. This CDR3 comprises 15 residues. The V end was cut by 2 bases, the J end by 0 bases, with 9 bases between. V usage is TRBV28 and J usage is TRBJ2-3; D unclear. The source is a young man in good health. What was sequenced was blood. DNA of the CDR3: TGTGCCAGCAGTTTAATGGCGGCTAGCACAGATACGCAGTATTTT. Encoded protein: CASSLMAASTDTQYF.